A selection of T cell receptor beta chains follows, all from one sample in a study of blood T cell repertoires in COVID-19. The data were produced by immunoSEQ multiplex PCR, yet TCRdb's version contains in-frame clones alone and is incomplete. The table has about 90,000 clones, about 85% seen once. Sequencing was carried out using peripheral blood. The receptor set was obtained from a woman in her seventies with active or convalescent COVID-19. Both conserved end residues are part of each CDR3. Each record gives: V gene, J gene, D gene, clone size, CDR3 DNA, CDR3 protein. A D gene is named only where the DNA matches it firmly. Size values are once, few and many counts, or a class for expanded clones, and some rows have none.

V gene: TRBV19; J gene: TRBJ2-7; D gene: TRBD1; clone size: .; CDR3 DNA: TGTGCCAGTAGTACCCCCGGGACAGGGAAATACGAGCAGTACTTC; CDR3 protein: CASSTPGTGKYEQYF
V gene: TRBV6-5; J gene: TRBJ1-5; D gene: TRBD1; clone size: .; CDR3 DNA: TGTGCCAGTCTCTCCGGGACAGCGCCCGGGCCCCAGCATTTT; CDR3 protein: CASLSGTAPGPQHF
V gene: TRBV19; J gene: TRBJ2-2; D gene: .; clone size: .; CDR3 DNA: TGTGCCAGTAGTATTCGCGGGCTTCCCGACACCGGGGAGCTGTTTTTT; CDR3 protein: CASSIRGLPDTGELFF
V gene: TRBV5-4; J gene: TRBJ2-6; D gene: .; clone size: .; CDR3 DNA: TGTGCCAGCAGCTCACTCCGCTCTGGGGCCAACGTCCTGACTTTC; CDR3 protein: CASSSLRSGANVLTF
V gene: TRBV19; J gene: TRBJ1-1; D gene: TRBD1; clone size: .; CDR3 DNA: TGTGCCAGCTGTCGGACAGGTGGGTACACTGAAGCTTTCTTT; CDR3 protein: CASCRTGGYTEAFF
V gene: TRBV14; J gene: TRBJ1-2; D gene: .; clone size: few; CDR3 DNA: TGTGCCAGCAGCGATGCAGTCCTCTTCACCTTC; CDR3 protein: CASSDAVLFTF
V gene: TRBV28; J gene: TRBJ1-5; D gene: .; clone size: .; CDR3 DNA: TGTGCCAGCATTCAGGGGCGTAGTCAGCCCCAGCATTTT; CDR3 protein: CASIQGRSQPQHF
V gene: TRBV12-3/TRBV12-4; J gene: TRBJ1-2; D gene: .; clone size: .; CDR3 DNA: TGTGCCAGCACCCAATTCCATATCGGGATCTTC; CDR3 protein: CASTQFHIGIF
V gene: TRBV6-1; J gene: TRBJ2-3; D gene: .; clone size: .; CDR3 DNA: TGTGCCAGCAGTTCCATATCACTAGATACGCAGTATTTT; CDR3 protein: CASSSISLDTQYF
V gene: TRBV14; J gene: TRBJ1-3; D gene: .; clone size: .; CDR3 DNA: TGTGCCAGCAGCCAAGCGGGAGGATACTCTGGAAACACCATATATTTT; CDR3 protein: CASSQAGGYSGNTIYF
V gene: TRBV7-8; J gene: TRBJ2-4; D gene: TRBD2; clone size: .; CDR3 DNA: TGTGCCAGCAGCTTAACTAGCGGGGGGCCTTTAGCCAAAAACATTCAGTACTTC; CDR3 protein: CASSLTSGGPLAKNIQYF
V gene: TRBV7-2; J gene: TRBJ2-3; D gene: .; clone size: .; CDR3 DNA: TGTGCCAGCACCGGGGTTAGCACAGATACGCAGTATTTT; CDR3 protein: CASTGVSTDTQYF
V gene: TRBV5-5; J gene: TRBJ1-1; D gene: .; clone size: .; CDR3 DNA: TGTGCCAGCAGCTTGGGTCAGGCTAACACTGAAGCTTTCTTT; CDR3 protein: CASSLGQANTEAFF
V gene: TRBV6-5; J gene: TRBJ1-1; D gene: .; clone size: .; CDR3 DNA: TGTGCCAGCAGCCTAGGACAGAACACTGAAGCTTTCTTT; CDR3 protein: CASSLGQNTEAFF
V gene: TRBV5-1; J gene: TRBJ1-6; D gene: .; clone size: few; CDR3 DNA: TGCGCCAGCAGCTTCCGACAGACCAAGGATTCACCCCTCCACTTT; CDR3 protein: CASSFRQTKDSPLHF
V gene: TRBV12-3/TRBV12-4; J gene: TRBJ2-4; D gene: .; clone size: .; CDR3 DNA: TGTGCCAGCGGTCGACAGTCCCTTCAGTACTTC; CDR3 protein: CASGRQSLQYF
V gene: TRBV10-3; J gene: TRBJ2-7; D gene: TRBD1; clone size: .; CDR3 DNA: TGTGCCATCAGTCGGGACAGGGAGTACGAGCAGTACTTC; CDR3 protein: CAISRDREYEQYF
V gene: TRBV28; J gene: TRBJ2-7; D gene: .; clone size: .; CDR3 DNA: TGTGCCAGCAGTCCTGACAGAATCTCCTACGAGCAGTACTTC; CDR3 protein: CASSPDRISYEQYF
V gene: TRBV15; J gene: TRBJ1-4; D gene: TRBD1; clone size: .; CDR3 DNA: TGTGCCACCAGCAGAGCCAACAGGGGCTGGGACGAAAAACTGTTTTTT; CDR3 protein: CATSRANRGWDEKLFF
V gene: TRBV7-2; J gene: TRBJ2-7; D gene: TRBD2; clone size: .; CDR3 DNA: TGTGCCAGCAGCTTAGTGGTCGGGGGGGCCGACGAGCAGTACTTC; CDR3 protein: CASSLVVGGADEQYF
V gene: TRBV18; J gene: TRBJ1-3; D gene: .; clone size: .; CDR3 DNA: TGTGCCAGCTCACCCTGGACAGTCCTCTCTGGAAACACCATATATTTT; CDR3 protein: CASSPWTVLSGNTIYF
V gene: TRBV6-4; J gene: TRBJ1-1; D gene: TRBD1; clone size: once; CDR3 DNA: TGTGCCAGCAGTGACCGTACGACAGGGTTGAACACTGAAGCTTTCTTT; CDR3 protein: CASSDRTTGLNTEAFF
V gene: TRBV28; J gene: TRBJ2-5; D gene: .; clone size: .; CDR3 DNA: TGTGCCAGCAGTACCCCTTGGGGCAGCCAAGAGACCCAGTACTTC; CDR3 protein: CASSTPWGSQETQYF
V gene: TRBV12-3/TRBV12-4; J gene: TRBJ2-5; D gene: .; clone size: .; CDR3 DNA: TGTGCCAGCAGTTTAAGGGGGACCCAGTACTTC; CDR3 protein: CASSLRGTQYF
V gene: TRBV5-1; J gene: TRBJ2-1; D gene: TRBD2; clone size: .; CDR3 DNA: TGCGCCAGCAGCGCGGAATCGACTAGCGGGGGGGCGCATGAGCAGTTCTTC; CDR3 protein: CASSAESTSGGAHEQFF
V gene: TRBV29-1; J gene: TRBJ2-3; D gene: .; clone size: .; CDR3 DNA: TGCAGCGTTGAGCTACCCACAGATACGCAGTATTTT; CDR3 protein: CSVELPTDTQYF
V gene: TRBV10-3; J gene: TRBJ2-5; D gene: .; clone size: few; CDR3 DNA: TGTGCCATCAGTGAGTCGTGGACAGCACAAGAGACCCAGTACTTC; CDR3 protein: CAISESWTAQETQYF
V gene: TRBV3-1/TRBV3-2; J gene: TRBJ2-7; D gene: .; clone size: .; CDR3 DNA: TGTGCCAGCAGCCAAAGCGGGATCCGAGGGGGTGTCAACTTC; CDR3 protein: CASSQSGIRGGVNF
V gene: TRBV6-6; J gene: TRBJ2-7; D gene: .; clone size: .; CDR3 DNA: TGTGCCAGCAGTTACGGGAAAGCGGCCTACGAGCAGTACTTC; CDR3 protein: CASSYGKAAYEQYF
V gene: TRBV12-3/TRBV12-4; J gene: TRBJ2-7; D gene: .; clone size: .; CDR3 DNA: TGTGCCAGCAGTTTCCCCGGGTTTGAGCAGTACTTC; CDR3 protein: CASSFPGFEQYF
V gene: TRBV5-4; J gene: TRBJ2-3; D gene: TRBD2; clone size: .; CDR3 DNA: TGTGCCAGCAGCTTGGCGGGGGGAAGCACAGATACGCAGTATTTT; CDR3 protein: CASSLAGGSTDTQYF
V gene: TRBV18; J gene: TRBJ2-6; D gene: TRBD1; clone size: .; CDR3 DNA: TGTGCCAGCTCATGGACAGGGGCTGGGGCCAACGTCCTGACTTTC; CDR3 protein: CASSWTGAGANVLTF
V gene: TRBV4-1; J gene: TRBJ1-6; D gene: TRBD1; clone size: .; CDR3 DNA: TGCGCCAGCAGAGACACACAGGGGAAGGCTAATTCACCCCTCCACTTT; CDR3 protein: CASRDTQGKANSPLHF
V gene: TRBV5-4; J gene: TRBJ1-4; D gene: .; clone size: .; CDR3 DNA: TGTGCCAGCAGCTCAGAGACCCGGGGAGAAAAACTGTTTTTT; CDR3 protein: CASSSETRGEKLFF
V gene: TRBV28; J gene: TRBJ1-2; D gene: TRBD1; clone size: .; CDR3 DNA: TGTGCCACCGGACAGGGGAGCTATGGCTACACCTTC; CDR3 protein: CATGQGSYGYTF
V gene: TRBV6-5; J gene: TRBJ2-7; D gene: .; clone size: .; CDR3 DNA: TGTGCCAGCAGTTACTCTTCGTACGAGCAGTACTTC; CDR3 protein: CASSYSSYEQYF
V gene: TRBV7-2; J gene: TRBJ2-5; D gene: .; clone size: .; CDR3 DNA: TGTGCCAGCAGCCGTTCACTAGTGCAGTCCGGAGAGACCCAGTACTTC; CDR3 protein: CASSRSLVQSGETQYF
V gene: TRBV6-5; J gene: TRBJ2-2; D gene: TRBD1; clone size: .; CDR3 DNA: TGTGCCAGCAGTTGGTCGACAGGGGGAATCACCGGGGAGCTGTTTTTT; CDR3 protein: CASSWSTGGITGELFF
V gene: TRBV5-1; J gene: TRBJ2-3; D gene: TRBD2; clone size: .; CDR3 DNA: TGCGCCAGCAGCCTCTTACCCGGGCCGCCAGCGGGGACAGATACGCAGTATTTT; CDR3 protein: CASSLLPGPPAGTDTQYF
V gene: TRBV29-1; J gene: TRBJ2-7; D gene: TRBD1; clone size: .; CDR3 DNA: TGCAGCGCCCGACAGGGGGCCTCCTACGAGCAGTACTTC; CDR3 protein: CSARQGASYEQYF
V gene: TRBV7-9; J gene: TRBJ1-2; D gene: TRBD1; clone size: .; CDR3 DNA: TGTGCCAGCATTCGTCAGGGGGATGGCTACACCTTC; CDR3 protein: CASIRQGDGYTF
V gene: TRBV4-2; J gene: TRBJ2-5; D gene: .; clone size: .; CDR3 DNA: TGTGCCAGCAGCCAATCAAAGAGAGGCCAAGAGACCCAGTACTTC; CDR3 protein: CASSQSKRGQETQYF
V gene: TRBV28; J gene: TRBJ1-1; D gene: .; clone size: .; CDR3 DNA: TGTGCCAGCAGTTCCCTCCCCTCTTCTACAGTTCCTAACACTGAAGCTTTCTTT; CDR3 protein: CASSSLPSSTVPNTEAFF
V gene: TRBV21-1; J gene: TRBJ2-7; D gene: .; clone size: .; CDR3 DNA: TGTGCCAGCAGCTTGCCCGGGACTAGCGGGGGAACTCTCGAGCAGTACTTC; CDR3 protein: CASSLPGTSGGTLEQYF
V gene: TRBV5-4; J gene: TRBJ1-2; D gene: TRBD1; clone size: .; CDR3 DNA: TGTGCCAGCAGCTTGGAATCAGGGGGAGGTGGCTACACCTTC; CDR3 protein: CASSLESGGGGYTF
V gene: TRBV20-1; J gene: TRBJ1-5; D gene: .; clone size: .; CDR3 DNA: TGCAGTGCTAGTAACAGCCGATATAGCAATCAGCCCCAGCATTTT; CDR3 protein: CSASNSRYSNQPQHF
V gene: TRBV7-9; J gene: TRBJ2-7; D gene: TRBD1; clone size: .; CDR3 DNA: TGTGCCAGCAGCCCCGGGACAGGGGGTAAAAGCTCCTACGAGCAGTACTTC; CDR3 protein: CASSPGTGGKSSYEQYF
V gene: TRBV18; J gene: TRBJ1-2; D gene: TRBD1; clone size: .; CDR3 DNA: TGTGCCAGCTCACCACCGGGACAGAGCTACTATGGCTACACCTTC; CDR3 protein: CASSPPGQSYYGYTF
V gene: TRBV5-1; J gene: TRBJ1-1; D gene: TRBD1; clone size: .; CDR3 DNA: TGCGCCAGCAGCCTGATTGGGACAGAGAACACTGAAGCTTTCTTT; CDR3 protein: CASSLIGTENTEAFF
V gene: TRBV28; J gene: TRBJ1-5; D gene: TRBD1; clone size: few; CDR3 DNA: TGTGCCAGCAGAGGACAGGGGAGCTTTCAGCCCCAGCATTTT; CDR3 protein: CASRGQGSFQPQHF
V gene: TRBV21-1; J gene: TRBJ1-2; D gene: .; clone size: .; CDR3 DNA: TGTGCCAGCAGCAATCGGGGTGTCCAGTCTTCCGGCTACACCTTC; CDR3 protein: CASSNRGVQSSGYTF
V gene: TRBV19; J gene: TRBJ1-6; D gene: .; clone size: .; CDR3 DNA: TGTGCCAGCTCAGGACAGTACTATAATTCACCCCTCCACTTT; CDR3 protein: CASSGQYYNSPLHF
V gene: TRBV3-1/TRBV3-2; J gene: TRBJ1-6; D gene: .; clone size: .; CDR3 DNA: TGTGCCAGCAGCTGGGGCGGGAGCTCCTATAATTCACCCCTCCACTTT; CDR3 protein: CASSWGGSSYNSPLHF
V gene: TRBV6-1; J gene: TRBJ2-6; D gene: TRBD1; clone size: once; CDR3 DNA: TGTGCCAGCAGTGGAACGACAGGGCCCGGGGCCAACGTCCTGACTTTC; CDR3 protein: CASSGTTGPGANVLTF
V gene: TRBV7-2; J gene: TRBJ1-2; D gene: TRBD1; clone size: .; CDR3 DNA: TGTGCCAGCAGCTCCGGGACAGACGTGGGCTATGGCTACACCTTC; CDR3 protein: CASSSGTDVGYGYTF
V gene: TRBV2; J gene: TRBJ1-6; D gene: .; clone size: .; CDR3 DNA: TGTGCCAGCAATAACCGGCAGGGTGGTAATTCACCCCTCCACTTT; CDR3 protein: CASNNRQGGNSPLHF
V gene: TRBV5-8; J gene: TRBJ2-2; D gene: .; clone size: .; CDR3 DNA: TGTGCCAGCAGCAGGGGCGACACCGGGGAGCTGTTTTTT; CDR3 protein: CASSRGDTGELFF
V gene: TRBV3-1/TRBV3-2; J gene: TRBJ1-2; D gene: TRBD1; clone size: .; CDR3 DNA: TGTGCCAGCAGCCAGCCCGGACAGGGCGGAGGCTACACCTTC; CDR3 protein: CASSQPGQGGGYTF